This TCR beta chain was profiled in a study of T cell repertoires in cytomegalovirus infection (dated by TCRdb to 2018 to 2020). About the investigation overall: Because public TCR beta signatures pointed to carriage of CMV infection together with the matching HLA type, the HLA type of each donor mattered for the analysis.

V and J lose 4 bases and 5 bases, and a span of 16 bases separates them. The germline V gene gives CDR1 as SNHLY and CDR2 as FYNNEI. The CDR3 sequence holds 15 residues, the cysteine and phenylalanine included. Kept here is only the CDR3 DNA, which spans 45 bases and is read in frame from base 1. As concerns this clonotype: Its antigen has not been determined. No much larger clone exists at a distance of one base, and base qualities are not known.

Study-level results and caveats: The ex vivo response was dominated by HLA-C-restricted CMV-specific TCR beta clonotypes, which also provided the single most frequent clonotype in two of eight donors. In both this cohort and an independent roughly 350-donor cohort, the cumulative frequency of public TCR beta family members distinguished carriers of CMV infection plus the relevant HLA type.

Sequencing took place on an Illumina HiSeq 1500. The public reads were run again by TCRdb, first through fastp at Q25 and then through MiXCR, and only productive beta chains were kept. Each CDR3 protein gets just one entry, which takes the most common genes and DNA from the rows behind it. Present in this sample are some 440,000 distinct CDR3 sequences, approximately 31% of which were seen just once. The ten most abundant clones make up around 15% of the sample. This chain is built from TRBV2 and TRBJ2-3; TRBD1 is possibly the D segment (5 matching bases). This clonotype was sampled from a human donor in good health (CMV status not recorded). Some clones in this sample may be carry-over from other donors' samples. Sequencing was done on a sample of PBMCs. At the DNA level, the sequence is TGTGCCAGCAGTGCAGGGCGGCAGTGGGAAGATACGCAGTATTTT. Translated, it reads CASSAGRQWEDTQYF.